This T cell receptor beta chain originates from a study of beta chain features in type 1 diabetes. The CDR3 covers 15 residues. Germline CDR1 is SGHAT and CDR2 is FQDESV (reference sequence). V was clipped by 5 bases and J by 1 base; unmatched bases: 5. As every portion of the isolated RNA was reverse transcribed, the sequencing read expressed TCRB transcripts. This table comes from immunoSEQ multiplex PCR, and its TCRdb copy is limited to in-frame clones, with some not included. The sample gives some 270,000 clones, roughly an eighth of which show up once; about 0.027% is in the top ten. Isolation of CD4+ naive, central memory, regulatory and stem cell-like memory cells was achieved by sorting via CD45RO/CCR7/CD25/CD127/CD95/CD27.

The sequence was collected from a woman between 40 and 55 years old in good health. Source material: naive CD4+ T cells from blood. The gene calls are TRBV11-1 and TRBJ2-1; TRBD1 matches at 7 bases. CDR3 sequence: CASSLRDRSYNEQFF. CDR3 nucleotide sequence: TGTGCCAGCAGCCTCCGGGACAGATCCTACAATGAGCAGTTCTTC.